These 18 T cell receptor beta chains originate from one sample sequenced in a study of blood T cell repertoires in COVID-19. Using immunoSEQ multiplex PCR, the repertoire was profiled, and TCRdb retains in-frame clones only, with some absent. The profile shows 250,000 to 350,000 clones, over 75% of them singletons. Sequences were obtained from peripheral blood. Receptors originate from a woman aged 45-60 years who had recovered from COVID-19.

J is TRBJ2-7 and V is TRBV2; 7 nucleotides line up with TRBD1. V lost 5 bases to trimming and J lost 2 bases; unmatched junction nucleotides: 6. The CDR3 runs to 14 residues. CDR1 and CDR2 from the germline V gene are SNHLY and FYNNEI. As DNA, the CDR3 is TGTGCCAGCAGTCCTGGGACAGTAACCTACGAGCAGTACTTC. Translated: CASSPGTVTYEQYF.

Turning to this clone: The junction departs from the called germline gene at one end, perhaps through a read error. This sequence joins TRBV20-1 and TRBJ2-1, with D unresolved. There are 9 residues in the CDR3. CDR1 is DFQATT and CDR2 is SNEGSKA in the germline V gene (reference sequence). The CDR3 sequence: CSVRLPQVF. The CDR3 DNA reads TGCAGTGTTAGACTGCCCCAGGTCTTC.

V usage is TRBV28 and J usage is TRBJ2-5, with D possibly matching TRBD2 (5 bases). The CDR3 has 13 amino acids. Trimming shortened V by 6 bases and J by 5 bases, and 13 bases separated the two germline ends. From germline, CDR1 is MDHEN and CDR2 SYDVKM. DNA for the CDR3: TGTGCCAGCAGATGGACGGGGATCGAGACCCAGTACTTC. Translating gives CASRWTGIETQYF.

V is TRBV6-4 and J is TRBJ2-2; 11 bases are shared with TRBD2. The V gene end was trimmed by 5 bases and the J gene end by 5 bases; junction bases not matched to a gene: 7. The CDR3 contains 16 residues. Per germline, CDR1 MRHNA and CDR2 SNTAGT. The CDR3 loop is CASSSLAGGDTGELFF. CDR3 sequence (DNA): TGTGCCAGCAGTTCCCTAGCGGGAGGAGATACCGGGGAGCTGTTTTTT.

The CDR3 loop is CASSLTGIGTEAFF. CDR3 nucleotides: TGTGCCAGCAGCCTAACAGGGATCGGGACTGAAGCTTTCTTT. The V call is TRBV5-4, the J call TRBJ1-1; a weak D match, TRBD1 (6 bases). The germline gives CDR1 SGHNT, CDR2 YYREEE (reference sequence). Trimming shortened V by 4 bases and J by 5 bases, and 15 bases separated the two germline ends. The CDR3 sequence is 14 residues long.

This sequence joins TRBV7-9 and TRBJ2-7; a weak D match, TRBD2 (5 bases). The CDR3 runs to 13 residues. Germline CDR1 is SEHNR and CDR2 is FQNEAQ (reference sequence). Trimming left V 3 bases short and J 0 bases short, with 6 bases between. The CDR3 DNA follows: TGTGCCAGCAGCTTTGAGGGCTCCTACGAGCAGTACTTC. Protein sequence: CASSFEGSYEQYF.

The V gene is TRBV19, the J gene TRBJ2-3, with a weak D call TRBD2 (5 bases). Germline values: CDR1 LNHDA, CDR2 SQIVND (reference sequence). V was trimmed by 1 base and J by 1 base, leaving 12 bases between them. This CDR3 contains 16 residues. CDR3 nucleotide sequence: TGTGCCAGTAGTATAGGGACTCCGAGGGGCACAGATACGCAGTATTTT. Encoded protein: CASSIGTPRGTDTQYF.

The CDR3 reads CASSLSRGLAFHNEQFF. The CDR3, as DNA: TGTGCCAGCAGCTTAAGTCGCGGACTAGCTTTCCACAATGAGCAGTTCTTC. The chain uses TRBV7-6 and TRBJ2-1; 8 positions agree with TRBD2. The CDR3 is 17 amino acids. Germline V CDR1 and CDR2: SGHVS, FNYEAQ. The V segment lost 2 bases and the J segment 5 bases; nucleotides outside the gene matches: 11.

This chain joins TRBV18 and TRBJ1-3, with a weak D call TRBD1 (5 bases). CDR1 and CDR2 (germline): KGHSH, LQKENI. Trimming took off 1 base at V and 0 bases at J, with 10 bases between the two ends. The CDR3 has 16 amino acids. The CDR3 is CASSPQNRGSGNTIYF. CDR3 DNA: TGTGCCAGCTCACCACAGAATAGGGGCTCTGGAAACACCATATATTTT. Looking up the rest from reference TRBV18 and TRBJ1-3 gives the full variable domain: NAGVMQNPRHLVRRRGQEARLRCSPMKGHSHVYWYRQLPEEGLKFMVYLQKENIIDESGMPKERFSAEFPKEGPSILRIQQVVRGDSAAYFCASSPQNRGSGNTIYFGEGSWLTVV.

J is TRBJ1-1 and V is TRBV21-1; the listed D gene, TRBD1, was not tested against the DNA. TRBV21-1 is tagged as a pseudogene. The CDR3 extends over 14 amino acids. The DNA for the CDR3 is TGTGCCAGCAGCAAATGGGGACAGAACACTGAAGCTTTCTTT. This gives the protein CASSKWGQNTEAFF.

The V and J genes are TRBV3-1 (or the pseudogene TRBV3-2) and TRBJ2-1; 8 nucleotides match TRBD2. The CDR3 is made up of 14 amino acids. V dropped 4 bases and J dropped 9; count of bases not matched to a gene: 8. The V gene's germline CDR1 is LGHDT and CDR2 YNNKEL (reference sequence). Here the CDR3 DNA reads TGTGCCAGCAGCCCAGGGGTAGCGGGGATTGAGCAGTTCTTC. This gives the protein CASSPGVAGIEQFF.

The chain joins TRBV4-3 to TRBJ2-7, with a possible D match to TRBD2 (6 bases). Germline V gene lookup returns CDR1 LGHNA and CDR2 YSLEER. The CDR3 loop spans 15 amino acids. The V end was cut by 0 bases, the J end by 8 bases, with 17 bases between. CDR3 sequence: CASSQERRGLGKQYF. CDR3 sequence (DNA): TGCGCCAGCAGCCAAGAGAGGCGGGGACTGGGAAAGCAGTACTTC.

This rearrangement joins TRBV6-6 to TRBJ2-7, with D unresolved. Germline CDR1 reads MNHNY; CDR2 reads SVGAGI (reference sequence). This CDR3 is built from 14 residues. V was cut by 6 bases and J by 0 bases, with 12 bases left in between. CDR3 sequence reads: CASRRDRSSYEQYF. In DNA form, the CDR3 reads TGTGCCAGCAGACGTGATAGGAGCTCCTACGAGCAGTACTTC.

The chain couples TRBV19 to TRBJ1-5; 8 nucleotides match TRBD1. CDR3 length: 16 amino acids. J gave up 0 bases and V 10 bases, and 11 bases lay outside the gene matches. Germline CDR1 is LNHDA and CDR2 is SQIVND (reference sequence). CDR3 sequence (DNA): TGTGCCACAAGCCCCCAGGGGGCATCTAGCAATCAGCCCCAGCATTTT. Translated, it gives CATSPQGASSNQPQHF.

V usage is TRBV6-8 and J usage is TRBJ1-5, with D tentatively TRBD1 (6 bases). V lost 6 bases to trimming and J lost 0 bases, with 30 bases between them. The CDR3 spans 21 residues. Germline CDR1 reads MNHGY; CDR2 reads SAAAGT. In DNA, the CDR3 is TGTGCCAGCAGAACAAGGCCTCCGGGACAAAAGAGATTCTATAGCAATCAGCCCCAGCATTTT. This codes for CASRTRPPGQKRFYSNQPQHF.

For the CDR3, the DNA is TGTGCCAGCAGGGGACAGCGGGTAAACACTGAAGCTTTCTTT. Its protein is CASRGQRVNTEAFF. The chain is built from TRBV2 and TRBJ1-1, with 7 nucleotides matching TRBD1. This CDR3 has 14 amino acids. V lost 6 bases and J lost 2; bases outside the gene matches: 6. Germline V gene lookup returns CDR1 SNHLY and CDR2 FYNNEI.

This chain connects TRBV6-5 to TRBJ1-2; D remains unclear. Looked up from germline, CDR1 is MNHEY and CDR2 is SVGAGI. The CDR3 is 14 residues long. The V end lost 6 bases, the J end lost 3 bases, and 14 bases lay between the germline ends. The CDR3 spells CASRTPPPDYGYTF. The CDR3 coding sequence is TGTGCCAGCAGGACTCCCCCCCCAGACTATGGCTACACCTTC.

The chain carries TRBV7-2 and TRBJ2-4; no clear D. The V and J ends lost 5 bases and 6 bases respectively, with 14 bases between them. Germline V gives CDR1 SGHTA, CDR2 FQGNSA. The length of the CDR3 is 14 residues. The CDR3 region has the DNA TGTGCCAGCAGCAGCACGGCGGAGAGAAACATTCAGTACTTC. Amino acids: CASSSTAERNIQYF.